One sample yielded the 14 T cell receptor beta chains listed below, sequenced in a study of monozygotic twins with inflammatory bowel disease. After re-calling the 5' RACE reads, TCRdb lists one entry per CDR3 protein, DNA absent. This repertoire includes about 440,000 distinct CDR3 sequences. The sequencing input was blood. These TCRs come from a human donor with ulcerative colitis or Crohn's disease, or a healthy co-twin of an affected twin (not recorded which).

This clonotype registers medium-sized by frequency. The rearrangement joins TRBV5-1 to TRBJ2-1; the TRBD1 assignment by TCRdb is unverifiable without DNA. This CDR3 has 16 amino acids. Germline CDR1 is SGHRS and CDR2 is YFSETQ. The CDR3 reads CASSLSGQSSYNEQFF.

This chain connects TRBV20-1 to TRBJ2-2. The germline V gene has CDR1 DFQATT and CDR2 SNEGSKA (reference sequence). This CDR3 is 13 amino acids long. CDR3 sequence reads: CSAPTSNTGELFF.

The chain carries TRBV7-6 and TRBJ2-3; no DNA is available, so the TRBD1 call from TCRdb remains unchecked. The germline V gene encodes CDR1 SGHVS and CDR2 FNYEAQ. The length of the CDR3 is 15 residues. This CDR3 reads CASSETGISADTQYF.

This CDR3 is CASSPSPTGGYTF. V gene TRBV28 combines with J gene TRBJ1-2. The CDR3 is 13 residues long. Germline values: CDR1 MDHEN, CDR2 SYDVKM.

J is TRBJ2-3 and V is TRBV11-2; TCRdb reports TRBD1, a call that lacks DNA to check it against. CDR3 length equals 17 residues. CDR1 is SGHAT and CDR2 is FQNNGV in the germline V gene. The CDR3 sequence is CASSLGWLAGGTDTQYF.

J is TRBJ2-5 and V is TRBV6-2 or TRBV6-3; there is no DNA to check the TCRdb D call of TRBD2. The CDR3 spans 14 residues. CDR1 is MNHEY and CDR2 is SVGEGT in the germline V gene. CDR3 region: CASWERGPGETQYF.

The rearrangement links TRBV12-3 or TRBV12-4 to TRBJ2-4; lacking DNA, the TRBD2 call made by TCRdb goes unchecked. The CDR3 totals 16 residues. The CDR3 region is CASSSSGGLAKNIQYF.

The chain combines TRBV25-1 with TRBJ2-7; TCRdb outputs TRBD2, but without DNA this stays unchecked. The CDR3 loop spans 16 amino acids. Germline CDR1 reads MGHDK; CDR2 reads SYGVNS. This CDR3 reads CASSGLPGDSSYEQYF.

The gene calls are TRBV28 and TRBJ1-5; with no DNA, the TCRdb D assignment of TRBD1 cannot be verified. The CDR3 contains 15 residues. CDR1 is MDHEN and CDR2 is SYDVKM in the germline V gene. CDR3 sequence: CASSFRGTGNQPQHF.

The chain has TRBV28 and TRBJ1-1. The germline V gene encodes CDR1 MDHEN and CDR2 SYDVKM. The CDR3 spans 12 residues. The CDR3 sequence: CASRRETGEAFF.

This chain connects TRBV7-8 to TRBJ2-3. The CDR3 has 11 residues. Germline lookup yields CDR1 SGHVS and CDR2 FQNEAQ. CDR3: CASTLTDTQYF.

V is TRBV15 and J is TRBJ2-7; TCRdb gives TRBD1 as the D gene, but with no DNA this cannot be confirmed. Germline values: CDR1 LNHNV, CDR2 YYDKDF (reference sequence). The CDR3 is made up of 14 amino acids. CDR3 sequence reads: CATPAGDAAYEQYF.

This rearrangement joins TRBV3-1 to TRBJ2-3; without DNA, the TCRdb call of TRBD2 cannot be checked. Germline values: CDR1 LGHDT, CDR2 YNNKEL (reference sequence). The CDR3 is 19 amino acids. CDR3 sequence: CASSHPWTSGDSSTDTQYF.

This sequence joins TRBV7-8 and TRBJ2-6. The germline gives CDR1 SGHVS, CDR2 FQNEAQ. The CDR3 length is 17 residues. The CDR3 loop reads CASSLSGIQAGANVLTF. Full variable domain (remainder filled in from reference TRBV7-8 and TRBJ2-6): GAGVSQSPRYKVAKRGQDVALRCDPISGHVSLFWYQQALGQGPEFLTYFQNEAQLDKSGLPSDRFFAERPEGSVSTLKIQRTQQEDSAVYLCASSLSGIQAGANVLTFGAGSRLTVL.